This TCR beta chain emerged from a study of neurological immune-mediated disorders. TCRdb redid the calling of the 5' RACE reads with MiXCR, one entry per CDR3 protein. The table has 15,000 to 25,000 distinct CDR3 sequences, 6.5% to 9% seen once. This clonotype appeared many times. This clonotype originated in a woman younger than 45 with HTLV-1-associated myelopathy (HAM/TSP). Source material: CD8+ T cells from blood.

The CDR3 sequence is CASSADRGLPDTQYF. The DNA of the CDR3 is TGTGCCAGCAGCGCAGACAGGGGGCTACCAGATACGCAGTATTTT. The chain links TRBV9 to TRBJ2-3; 10 positions match TRBD1. J lost 4 bases, V lost 3 bases, and 5 bases had no gene match. Germline V gene sequence: CDR1 SGDLS, CDR2 YYNGEE. The CDR3 extends over 15 amino acids.